This paragraph reports one T cell receptor (beta chain). These data are taken from a study of blood T cell repertoires in COVID-19. Study information: Acute and convalescent COVID-19 specimens originated in the United States, Italy and Spain. Nucleic acid was either cDNA or gDNA, and it came from T cells, B-cell-depleted T cells, or PBMCs.

Per the study methods: Amplification of reference gene primers provided the estimated nucleated cell counts. Sequencing used immunoSEQ multiplex PCR; TCRdb keeps in-frame clones, though not all of them. From that table come the V and J calls and clone size; the DNA was used to work out D and trimming. This table holds 400,000 to 550,000 clones, roughly 91% found once. The CDR3 consists of 15 residues. CDR1 and CDR2 from the germline V gene are LGHDT and YNNKEL (reference sequence). Trimming stripped 0 bases from V and 2 bases from J, with 11 bases between. The origin of this receptor is a woman younger than 45 with acute or convalescent COVID-19. The sample consisted of peripheral blood. The genes are TRBV3-1 (or the pseudogene TRBV3-2) and TRBJ2-7; TRBD2 might be the D (7 bases). CDR3 loop: CASSQEPGGPYEQYF. CDR3 DNA sequence: TGTGCCAGCAGCCAAGAACCCGGGGGGCCCTACGAGCAGTACTTC.